This record covers a single T cell receptor (beta chain). Its cognate antigen is unknown. This specimen comes from a study of cytomegalovirus exposure and HLA in healthy donors. A multiplex PCR was run with 60 Vbeta primers and 13 Jbeta primers. TCRdb's copy holds only in-frame clones and misses some; the assay was immunoSEQ multiplex PCR. The sample lists approximately 69,000 clones; around 70% were seen once. Notes on the study in general: In an earlier analysis, in around 590 donors, most V segments appeared productive either ~87% or ~30% of the time. As was reported, the HLA-A and HLA-B alleles of most subjects were accurately predicted from TCR beta sequences. Within a later analysis, the majority of CMV-associated TCR beta chains appeared HLA-restricted.

V gave up 7 bases and J gave up 2 bases; unmatched junction bases: 10. The CDR3 consists of 15 residues. Germline loops: CDR1 SQVTM, CDR2 ANQGSEA. The TCR originated in a woman in her thirties in good health and CMV-seropositive. The specimen sequenced was PBMCs. The chain carries TRBV29-1 and TRBJ1-5; 8 nucleotides agree with TRBD1. The CDR3 loop is CSGLQGARGNQPQHF. Written as DNA, the CDR3 is TGCAGCGGTCTCCAGGGGGCGCGAGGCAATCAGCCCCAGCATTTT.